The 21 T cell receptor beta chains given below trace back to one sample, sequenced in a study of shared clonotypes between healthy human individuals. Libraries were prepared by immunoSEQ multiplex PCR; TCRdb keeps only in-frame clonotypes and omits some of them. This sample yields 950,000 to 1,100,000 clones, of which more than 60% are seen a single time; roughly 1.5% belongs to the top ten. Material for sequencing was memory CD4+ T cells sorted from blood. Subset: CD45RA-negative fraction. The receptors stem from a man younger than 35 in good health.

This sequence joins TRBV7-2 and TRBJ1-5, with a tentative D call TRBD1 (5 bases). V was pared by 3 bases and J by 3 bases, with 12 bases between. The CDR3 has 15 residues. CDR1 is SGHTA, CDR2 FQGNSA, per germline. This CDR3 is CASSLDTVNNQPQHF. The DNA for the CDR3 is TGTGCCAGCAGCTTGGACACCGTTAACAATCAGCCCCAGCATTTT.

The chain recombines TRBV28 with TRBJ2-6; unclear D gene. The CDR3 runs 14 residues. The V gene lost 3 bases and the J gene lost 4 bases, with 7 bases spanning the gap. The germline gives CDR1 MDHEN, CDR2 SYDVKM. The CDR3 is CASSLSVGANVLTF. CDR3 nucleotide sequence: TGTGCCAGCAGTTTGTCGGTGGGGGCCAACGTCCTGACTTTC.

In regard to this clone: A read error may produce the germline difference seen at one junction end. The J gene is TRBJ2-3, the V gene TRBV11-3, with D possibly matching TRBD1 (6 bases). This CDR3 comprises 11 residues. The V gene's germline CDR1 is SGHNT and CDR2 YENEEA. The CDR3 DNA reads TGTGCCAGCAGCTTAGATCGACAGGTCGTGTTT. Its translation: CASSLDRQVVF.

The V gene is TRBV18, the J gene TRBJ1-1; 10 bases are shared with TRBD1. V was clipped by 6 bases and J by 3 bases; unmatched bases: 7. Looked up from germline, CDR1 is KGHSH and CDR2 is LQKENI. This CDR3 has 15 residues. The chain's CDR3 is CASSSGTGAYTEAFF. The CDR3 DNA reads as TGTGCCAGCTCTTCCGGGACAGGGGCCTACACTGAAGCTTTCTTT. Based on the CDR3 plus reference TRBV18 and TRBJ1-1, the full variable domain is NAGVMQNPRHLVRRRGQEARLRCSPMKGHSHVYWYRQLPEEGLKFMVYLQKENIIDESGMPKERFSAEFPKEGPSILRIQQVVRGDSAAYFCASSSGTGAYTEAFFGQGTRLTVV.

As concerns this clone: This CDR3 is also generated by other DNA sequences in the sample. The J gene is TRBJ1-2, the V gene TRBV30; TRBD1 is a possible D gene (5 bases). V dropped 0 bases and J dropped 8 bases, with 10 bases sitting between them. CDR1 and CDR2 (germline): GTSNPN, SVGIG (reference sequence). CDR3 length: 12 residues. CDR3 nucleotide sequence: TGTGCCTGGAGTGTTGGGGCCGCGGGCTACACCTTC. Its protein is CAWSVGAAGYTF.

The gene calls are TRBV27 and TRBJ1-6, with D uncertain. Germline CDR1 and CDR2: MNHEY and SMNVEV (reference sequence). With 6 bases removed from V and 0 bases from J, the gap between germline ends came to 12 bases. The CDR3 has 16 residues. This chain's CDR3 is CASRKTRDSYNSPLHF. CDR3 sequence (DNA): TGTGCCAGCAGAAAGACCCGTGACTCCTATAATTCACCCCTCCACTTT.

V gene TRBV7-6 combines with J gene TRBJ2-2, with D possibly being TRBD1 (6 bases). Germline-derived CDR1 and CDR2 are SGHVS and FNYEAQ. This CDR3 spans 14 amino acids. V dropped 7 bases and J dropped 2 bases, with 11 bases sitting between them. For the CDR3, the DNA is TGTGCCAGCACAGGACAGAGAAACACCGGGGAGCTGTTTTTT. Translated, it gives CASTGQRNTGELFF.

The gene calls are TRBV18 and TRBJ2-7, with 9 bases aligning to TRBD1. The CDR3 length is 15 residues. Trimming took 5 bases from V and 3 from J; bases not matched to a gene: 8. Germline CDR1 reads KGHSH; CDR2 reads LQKENI. CDR3 amino acids: CASSATGGGGYEQYF. As DNA, the CDR3 is TGTGCCAGCTCAGCGACAGGGGGTGGGGGCTACGAGCAGTACTTC. The full variable domain, completed using reference TRBV18 and TRBJ2-7, is NAGVMQNPRHLVRRRGQEARLRCSPMKGHSHVYWYRQLPEEGLKFMVYLQKENIIDESGMPKERFSAEFPKEGPSILRIQQVVRGDSAAYFCASSATGGGGYEQYFGPGTRLTVT.

The sample holds a few counts of this clone. The chain couples TRBV18 to TRBJ1-5, with no clear D. V lost 4 bases, J lost 8 bases, and 9 bases lay in between. The CDR3 is made up of 12 amino acids. Germline values: CDR1 KGHSH, CDR2 LQKENI. The CDR3 region has the DNA TGTGCCAGCTCACTTAATTTGGAGCCCCAGCATTTT. As protein: CASSLNLEPQHF.

J is TRBJ1-2 and V is TRBV6-5, with D hard to call. Germline-derived CDR1 and CDR2 are MNHEY and SVGAGI. The V end lost 5 bases, the J end lost 7 bases, and 17 bases lay between the germline ends. The CDR3 is 14 amino acids. CDR3 residues: CASSQGLNMPGYTF. DNA for the CDR3: TGTGCCAGCAGTCAAGGGCTGAATATGCCTGGCTACACCTTC.

The chain links TRBV5-1 to TRBJ1-3; perhaps TRBD1 as D (5 bases). The V gene lost 3 bases and the J gene lost 2 bases, with 18 bases spanning the gap. The CDR3 has 17 residues. Germline V gene lookup returns CDR1 SGHRS and CDR2 YFSETQ. The chain's CDR3 is CASSYSPTGDPGNTIYF. The CDR3 bases are TGCGCCAGCAGCTACTCGCCTACCGGGGACCCTGGAAACACCATATATTTT.

This chain connects TRBV5-1 to TRBJ1-5; D is perhaps TRBD1 (5 bases). This CDR3 region has 14 residues. Germline V gene data show CDR1 as SGHRS and CDR2 as YFSETQ. Deletions cut 3 bases from V and 6 bases from J, with 13 bases between. CDR3: CASSSGQGTQPQHF. In DNA, the CDR3 is TGCGCCAGCAGCTCTGGCCAGGGAACTCAGCCCCAGCATTTT.

The V gene is TRBV7-6, the J gene TRBJ1-6; D not certain. Germline-derived CDR1 and CDR2 are SGHVS and FNYEAQ. V gave up 0 bases and J gave up 10 bases, with 10 bases separating them. The CDR3 sequence is 14 residues long. This CDR3 is CASSLAIAFSPLHF. CDR3 DNA: TGTGCCAGCAGCTTAGCGATCGCATTCTCACCCCTCCACTTT.

Comment on this clone: Other DNA variants within this sample encode the same CDR3. The V gene is TRBV25-1, the J gene TRBJ2-1; TRBD2 matches at 15 bases. V trimming: 3 bases; J trimming: 7 bases; junction bases outside the gene matches: 4. The CDR3 length is 16 residues. Germline CDR1 MGHDK, CDR2 SYGVNS. Written as DNA, the CDR3 is TGTGCCAGCAGTGAGGGGACTAGCGGGAGGCTTAATGAGCAGTTCTTC. It codes for CASSEGTSGRLNEQFF.

Comment on this clone: This could be a read error, since a much larger clone is one nucleotide away. The sample carries other DNA sequences with the same CDR3. The J gene is TRBJ2-3, the V gene TRBV5-1; D unclear. Germline V gives CDR1 SGHRS, CDR2 YFSETQ. The length of the CDR3 is 14 residues. Trimming removed 0 bases at V and 0 bases at J, with 5 bases between. The CDR3 region is CASSLGASTDTQYF. The CDR3 coding sequence is TGCGCCAGCAGCTTGGGGGCGAGCACAGATACGCAGTATTTT.

The chain links TRBV5-1 to TRBJ2-3; D unclear. The germline V gene has CDR1 SGHRS and CDR2 YFSETQ. Trimming left V 1 base short and J 5 bases short, with 17 bases between. The CDR3 totals 16 residues. In DNA, the CDR3 is TGCGCCAGCAGCTTGTTTTCGGAGAAAAGGGTAGATACGCAGTATTTT. This sequence encodes CASSLFSEKRVDTQYF. Using reference TRBV5-1 and TRBJ2-3 for the parts outside the CDR3, the full variable domain is KAGVTQTPRYLIKTRGQQVTLSCSPISGHRSVSWYQQTPGQGLQFLFEYFSETQRNKGNFPGRFSGRQFSNSRSEMNVSTLELGDSALYLCASSLFSEKRVDTQYFGPGTRLTVL.

The chain employs TRBV10-3 and TRBJ2-2; the D gene is possibly TRBD2 (5 bases). Trimming left V 10 bases short and J 5 bases short, with 17 bases between. Germline values: CDR1 ENHRY, CDR2 SYGVKD. The length of the CDR3 is 14 residues. The CDR3 sequence is CASELGAGTGELFF. The CDR3 bases are TGTGCCAGTGAGTTGGGAGCTGGGACCGGGGAGCTGTTTTTT.

The chain uses TRBV29-1 and TRBJ2-6; D tentatively fits TRBD1 or TRBD2 (5 bases each). CDR1 is SQVTM and CDR2 is ANQGSEA in the germline V gene. V shed 6 bases and J shed 0 bases, with 9 bases lying between them. The CDR3 consists of 14 residues. The CDR3 protein is CSVAGSSGANVLTF. The CDR3 bases are TGCAGCGTGGCAGGGAGCTCTGGGGCCAACGTCCTGACTTTC.

The chain links TRBV4-3 to TRBJ1-3; D gene unclear. The CDR3 covers 15 residues. V was clipped by 4 bases and J by 0 bases, with 10 bases between them. Germline loops: CDR1 LGHNA, CDR2 YSLEER. CDR3 coding DNA: TGCGCCAGCAGCCCTGAGTCGAGCTCTGGAAACACCATATATTTT. Amino acid sequence: CASSPESSSGNTIYF.

The chain recombines TRBV11-2 with TRBJ1-5, with D maybe TRBD1 (5 bases). V lost 1 base to trimming and J lost 9 bases, with 16 bases between them. The CDR3 sequence is 15 residues long. The germline V gene encodes CDR1 SGHAT and CDR2 FQNNGV. The CDR3 spells CASSLGPASGRPQHF. In DNA, the CDR3 is TGTGCCAGCAGCTTAGGTCCGGCCTCGGGGCGGCCCCAGCATTTT.

The genes are TRBV6-6 and TRBJ1-1; 7 nucleotides align to TRBD1. Germline CDR1 and CDR2: MNHNY and SVGAGI (reference sequence). CDR3 length: 14 residues. V was clipped by 7 bases and J by 3 bases; unmatched bases: 8. CDR3 sequence (DNA): TGTGCCAGCACTCAGACAGGGTGGGACACTGAAGCTTTCTTT. It translates to CASTQTGWDTEAFF.